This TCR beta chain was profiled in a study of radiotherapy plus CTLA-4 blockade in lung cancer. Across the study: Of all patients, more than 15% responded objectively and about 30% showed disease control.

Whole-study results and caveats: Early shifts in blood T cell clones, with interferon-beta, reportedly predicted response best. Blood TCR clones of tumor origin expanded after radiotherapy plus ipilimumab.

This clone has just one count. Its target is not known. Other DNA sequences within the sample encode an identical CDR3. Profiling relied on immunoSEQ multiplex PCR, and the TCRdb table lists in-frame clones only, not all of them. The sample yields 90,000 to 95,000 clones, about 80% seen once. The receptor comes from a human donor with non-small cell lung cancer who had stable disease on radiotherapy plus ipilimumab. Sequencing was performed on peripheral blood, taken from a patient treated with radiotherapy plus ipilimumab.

CDR3 loop: CASSGTGYYEQYF. The CDR3 DNA sequence: TGTGCCAGCAGTGGCACAGGGTACTACGAGCAGTACTTC. This rearrangement joins TRBV2 to TRBJ2-7; tentatively, D is TRBD1 (6 bases). Trimming cost V 4 bases and J 3 bases, with 10 bases left between them. The V gene's germline CDR1 is SNHLY and CDR2 FYNNEI. The CDR3 runs to 13 residues.